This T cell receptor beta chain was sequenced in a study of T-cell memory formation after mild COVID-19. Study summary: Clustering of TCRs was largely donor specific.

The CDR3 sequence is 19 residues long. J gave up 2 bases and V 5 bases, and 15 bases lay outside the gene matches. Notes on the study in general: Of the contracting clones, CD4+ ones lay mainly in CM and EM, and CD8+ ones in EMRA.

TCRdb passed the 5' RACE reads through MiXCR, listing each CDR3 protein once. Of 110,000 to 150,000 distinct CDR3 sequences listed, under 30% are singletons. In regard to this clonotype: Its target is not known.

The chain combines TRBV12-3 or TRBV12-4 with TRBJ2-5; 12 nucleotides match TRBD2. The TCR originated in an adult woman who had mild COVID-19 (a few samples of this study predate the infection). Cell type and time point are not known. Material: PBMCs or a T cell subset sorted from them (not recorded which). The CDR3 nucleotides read TGTGCCAGCAGTGCGATCCCCCTACTAGCGGGGGGCAATCAAGAGACCCAGTACTTC. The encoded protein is CASSAIPLLAGGNQETQYF.